The 19 T cell receptor beta chains listed next were all sequenced from one sample in a study of regulatory T cells in long-lasting Graves disease. Time point noted: persistent/refractory GD, antithyroid drugs over 5 years with positive TRAb. The TCR library was made from RNA that had been extracted from PBMCs in TRIzol. Sequencing libraries for TCR beta were prepared with iRepertoire HTBI primers and Arm-PCR of CDR3 regions. TCRdb used MiXCR to reprocess the multiplex PCR reads, holding one entry per CDR3 protein. This table holds 350,000 to 500,000 distinct CDR3 sequences, 21% found once. The input for sequencing was peripheral blood mononuclear cells (PBMCs), taken when the disease was refractory, from a patient treated with antithyroid drugs. Source of these receptors: a female donor with Graves disease.

This clonotype was observed a few times. CDR3 protein: CASSLVNRGFGGYTF. The DNA of the CDR3 is TGTGCCAGCAGCTTGGTAAATAGGGGTTTCGGTGGCTACACCTTC. The chain carries TRBV5-5 and TRBJ1-2; TRBD1 might be the D (5 bases). CDR1 and CDR2 from the germline V gene are SGHKS and YYEKEE (reference sequence). Deletions cut 0 bases from V and 7 bases from J, with 16 bases between. CDR3 length equals 15 residues.

This clonotype was seen only a few times. The chain couples TRBV20-1 to TRBJ2-2; 9 bases align to TRBD2. Germline V gives CDR1 DFQATT, CDR2 SNEGSKA (reference sequence). Trimming cost V 6 bases and J 0 bases; bases outside gene matches: 14. The CDR3 has 18 residues. Here the CDR3 reads CSADGGSGRVSNTGELFF. Written as DNA, the CDR3 is TGCAGTGCCGACGGCGGTAGCGGGAGAGTATCGAACACCGGGGAGCTGTTTTTT.

This clonotype was detected ten times or more. V and J are TRBV2 and TRBJ2-5; D is unclear. CDR1 is SNHLY and CDR2 is FYNNEI in the germline V gene. V dropped 10 bases and J dropped 1 base, with 16 bases sitting between them. CDR3 length: 14 residues. The CDR3, as DNA: TGTGCCAACGCGCTGGGAAGATCCCAAGAGACCCAGTACTTC. This codes for CANALGRSQETQYF.

This clonotype was recorded at least ten times. The chain recombines TRBV20-1 with TRBJ2-7; D might be TRBD1 or TRBD2, each matching 5 bases. V lost 7 bases and J 4 bases, leaving 11 bases between the germline ends. The length of the CDR3 is 11 residues. Germline CDR1 reads DFQATT; CDR2 reads SNEGSKA (reference sequence). In nucleotides, the CDR3 is TGCAGTGTCGAGGGGCCTTACGAGCAGTACTTC. This codes for CSVEGPYEQYF.

This clonotype has a count of ten or more. This sequence joins TRBV7-6 and TRBJ2-5, with 9 positions matching TRBD1. The CDR3 spans 16 residues. Per the germline V gene, CDR1 is SGHVS and CDR2 is FNYEAQ. Trimming at V came to 5 bases and at J to 2 bases, leaving 9 bases not matched to a gene. CDR3 residues: CASSRDRAGPQETQYF. The CDR3 region has the DNA TGTGCCAGCAGCCGGGACAGGGCGGGACCTCAAGAGACCCAGTACTTC.

This chain joins TRBV6-4 and TRBJ2-2; 7 bases align to TRBD1. Losses at the gene ends were 0 bases for V and 3 bases for J; bases not matched to a gene: 4. The CDR3 is 16 amino acids. CDR1 is MRHNA, CDR2 SNTAGT, per germline. CDR3 sequence reads: CASSDSQGSDTGELFF. The CDR3 DNA reads TGTGCCAGCAGTGACTCACAGGGGTCGGACACCGGGGAGCTGTTTTTT.

This clonotype showed up many times. This chain connects TRBV28 to TRBJ1-1; TRBD1 is a possible D gene (5 bases). The CDR3 has 15 residues. V shed 6 bases and J shed 1 base, with 15 bases lying between them. CDR1 and CDR2 from the germline V gene are MDHEN and SYDVKM. The CDR3 DNA is TGTGCCAGCAGGGGGACCGGGACGGGGAACACTGAAGCTTTCTTT. The encoded protein is CASRGTGTGNTEAFF.

This clonotype has only a few counts. The chain is built from TRBV20-1 and TRBJ2-7; 7 nucleotides align to TRBD1. Germline V lookup: CDR1 DFQATT, CDR2 SNEGSKA (reference sequence). This CDR3 has 12 residues. V dropped 8 bases and J dropped 4; count of bases not matched to a gene: 8. CDR3 bases: TGCAGTACCTTCAGACAGGGTTACGAGCAGTACTTC. Translated, it gives CSTFRQGYEQYF.

This clonotype was picked up many times. The chain combines TRBV2 with TRBJ2-7, with 8 bases lining up with TRBD1. V lost 7 bases to trimming and J lost 5 bases; unmatched junction nucleotides: 10. Germline CDR1 and CDR2: SNHLY and FYNNEI. The CDR3 totals 14 residues. CDR3 DNA sequence: TGTGCCAGCACCCCACAGGGGGGATTGGACGAGCAGTACTTC. This codes for CASTPQGGLDEQYF.

This clonotype has only a few counts. This chain joins TRBV3-1 and TRBJ2-1; 10 nucleotides line up with TRBD1. CDR3 length: 16 residues. V was clipped by 1 base and J by 0 bases; unmatched bases: 0. CDR1 and CDR2 (germline): LGHDT, YNNKEL (reference sequence). The CDR3 region has the DNA TGTGCCAGCAGCCAAGGGACAGGGGGCTCCTACAATGAGCAGTTCTTC. It yields the protein CASSQGTGGSYNEQFF.

This clonotype was recorded a few times. This chain links TRBV4-1 with TRBJ1-4; no clear D. The CDR3 loop spans 16 amino acids. Deletions cut 1 base from V and 7 bases from J, with 16 bases between. CDR1 and CDR2 from the germline V gene are MGHRA and YSYEKL. CDR3 DNA sequence: TGCGCCAGCAGCCAAGTTGGTCCGGGGATGGGTGAAAAACTGTTTTTT. Translating gives CASSQVGPGMGEKLFF.

This clonotype appeared many times. DNA for the CDR3: TGTGCCAGCAGTTTATCGACTAGCGGGAGATCGGGGGAGCAGTACTTC. This encodes CASSLSTSGRSGEQYF. V usage is TRBV27 and J usage is TRBJ2-7; 12 bases fit TRBD2. This CDR3 is 16 amino acids long. J lost 7 bases, V lost 0 bases, and 7 bases had no gene match. Germline V gives CDR1 MNHEY, CDR2 SMNVEV (reference sequence).

This clonotype was observed a few times. The chain combines TRBV20-1 with TRBJ2-7, with a weak D call TRBD2 (5 bases). Germline lookup yields CDR1 DFQATT and CDR2 SNEGSKA (reference sequence). The germline V and J ends were trimmed by 6 bases and 0 bases, with 15 bases remaining between them. The CDR3 covers 14 residues. Here the CDR3 reads CSADPGVPSYEQYF. DNA of the CDR3: TGCAGTGCGGACCCCGGGGTCCCCTCCTACGAGCAGTACTTC.

This clonotype was seen more than once but under ten times. The rearrangement links TRBV19 to TRBJ2-2; D is perhaps TRBD2 (6 bases). The CDR3 extends over 15 amino acids. CDR1 is LNHDA and CDR2 is SQIVND in the germline V gene (reference sequence). V lost 3 bases, J lost 4 bases, and 12 bases lay in between. The CDR3 DNA reads as TGTGCCAGTAGTATCCAGGGAGCGGGCACCGGGGAGCTGTTTTTT. It codes for CASSIQGAGTGELFF.

The chain couples TRBV4-1 to TRBJ2-3; 15 bases line up with TRBD2. The V and J ends lost 4 bases and 3 bases, in that order; junction bases with no gene match: 5. CDR1 and CDR2 (germline): MGHRA, YSYEKL. This CDR3 contains 17 residues. The CDR3 loop reads CASSPQGTSGGTDTQYF. CDR3 DNA sequence: TGCGCCAGCAGCCCTCAAGGGACTAGCGGGGGGACAGATACGCAGTATTTT.

In its sample, this clonotype was seen many times. The J gene is TRBJ1-4, the V gene TRBV28, with D uncertain. V lost 5 bases and J lost 6, with 16 bases in between. The CDR3 has 15 residues. Per the germline V gene, CDR1 is MDHEN and CDR2 is SYDVKM. This CDR3 reads CASSPSLGLDEKLFF. The CDR3 region has the DNA TGTGCCAGCAGTCCATCGTTGGGGTTGGATGAAAAACTGTTTTTT. The variable domain in full, completed from reference TRBV28 and TRBJ1-4, reads DVKVTQSSRYLVKRTGEKVFLECVQDMDHENMFWYRQDPGLGLRLIYFSYDVKMKEKGDIPEGYSVSREKKERFSLILESASTNQTSMYLCASSPSLGLDEKLFFGSGTQLSVL.

The chain joins TRBV28 to TRBJ1-6; 7 bases align to TRBD1. J was trimmed by 5 bases and V by 6 bases; bases with no gene match: 13. CDR1 is MDHEN, CDR2 SYDVKM, per germline. This CDR3 spans 17 amino acids. The CDR3 loop reads CASSLTDRDQDNSPLHF. The CDR3 nucleotides read TGTGCCAGCAGCTTGACAGACAGGGACCAGGATAATTCACCCCTCCACTTT. The variable domain in full, with the rest retrieved from reference TRBV28 and TRBJ1-6, is DVKVTQSSRYLVKRTGEKVFLECVQDMDHENMFWYRQDPGLGLRLIYFSYDVKMKEKGDIPEGYSVSREKKERFSLILESASTNQTSMYLCASSLTDRDQDNSPLHFGNGTRLTVT.

This rearrangement joins TRBV4-1 to TRBJ1-1, with a tentative D call TRBD1 (5 bases). The CDR3 runs 14 residues. Germline loops: CDR1 MGHRA, CDR2 YSYEKL. V was pared by 1 base and J by 2 bases, with 8 bases between. CDR3 sequence: CASSQGDSNTEAFF. CDR3 DNA: TGCGCCAGCAGCCAAGGGGACTCAAACACTGAAGCTTTCTTT.

The V call is TRBV6-1, the J call TRBJ2-2; 8 nucleotides line up with TRBD1. This CDR3 is 16 amino acids long. The junction had 4 bases not matched to a gene; V was cut back by 3 bases and J by 1 base. In germline, CDR1 is MNHNS, CDR2 SASEGT. CDR3 loop: CASSEQGAGNTGELFF. Written as DNA, the CDR3 is TGTGCCAGCAGTGAGCAGGGGGCAGGGAACACCGGGGAGCTGTTTTTT.